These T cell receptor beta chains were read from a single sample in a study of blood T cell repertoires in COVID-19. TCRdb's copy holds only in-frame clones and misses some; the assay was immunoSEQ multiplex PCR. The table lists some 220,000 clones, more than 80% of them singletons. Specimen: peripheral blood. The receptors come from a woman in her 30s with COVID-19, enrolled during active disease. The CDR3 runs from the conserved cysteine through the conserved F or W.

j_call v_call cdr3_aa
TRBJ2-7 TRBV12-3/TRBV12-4 CASSPGNRDEQYF
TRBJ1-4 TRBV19 CASSPGGMPSGEKLFF
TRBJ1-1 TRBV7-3 CASSLEGREAFF
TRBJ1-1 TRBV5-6 CASSFRGLNTEAFF
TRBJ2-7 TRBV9 CASSVGQGTYEQYF
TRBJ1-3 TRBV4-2 CASSRGGWGRDAGNTIYF
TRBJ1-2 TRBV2 CASTPQDRHTF
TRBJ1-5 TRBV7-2 CASSRDRGTSQPQHF
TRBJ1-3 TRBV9 CASSLTTVPSGNTIYF
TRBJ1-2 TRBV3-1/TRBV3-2 CASSGLARSGYTF
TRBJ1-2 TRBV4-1 CASSQDAANYGYTF
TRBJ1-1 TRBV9 CASSVEDSMNTEAFF
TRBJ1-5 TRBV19 CASRDTGNNQPQHF
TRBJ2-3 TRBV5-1 CASSLNVFSGGTDTQYF
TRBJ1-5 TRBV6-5 CASSPQIRQPQHF
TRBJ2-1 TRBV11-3 CASSPGQGGNNEQFF
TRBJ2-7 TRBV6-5 CASRGGTSGGWEQYF
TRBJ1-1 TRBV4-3 CASSQQSGEYSEAFF
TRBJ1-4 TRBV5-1 CASSLGQLNEKLFF
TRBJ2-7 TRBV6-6 CATEFPGGQGGSEQYF
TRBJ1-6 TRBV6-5 CASSRISDNSPLHF
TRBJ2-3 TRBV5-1 CASSRDSTFTDTQYF
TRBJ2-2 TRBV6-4 CASSVVSGGANTGELFF
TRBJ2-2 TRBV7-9 CASSPTSGRGDTGELFF
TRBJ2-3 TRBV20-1 CGTGLDTQYF
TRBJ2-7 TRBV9 CASSVMDNYEQYF
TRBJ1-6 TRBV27 CASSLGWGQGYGNSPLHF
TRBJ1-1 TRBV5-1 CASSWNGNPGAEAFF
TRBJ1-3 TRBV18 CASSKRAAGQLVGNTIYF
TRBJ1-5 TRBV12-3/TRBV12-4 CASSLETEQPQHF
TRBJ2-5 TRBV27 CASSKGLAGAPRLYF
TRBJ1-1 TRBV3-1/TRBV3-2 CASSQASSRDKNTEAFF
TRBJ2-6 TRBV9 CASRKDISGANVLTF
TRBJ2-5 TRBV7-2 CASGTGFQETQYF
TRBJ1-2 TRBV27 CASRGQGSPNYGYTF
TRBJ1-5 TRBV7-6 CASSLVPGQGSNQPQHF
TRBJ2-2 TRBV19 CASSDRGRTGELFF
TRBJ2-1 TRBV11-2 CASSPPTSGGEQFF
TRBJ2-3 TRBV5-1 CASSLSGDPTDTQYF
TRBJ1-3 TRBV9 CASSVRGTGNTIYF
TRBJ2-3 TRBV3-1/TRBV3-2 CASSQSPNTQYF
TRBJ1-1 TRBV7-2 CASSLALRNTEAFF
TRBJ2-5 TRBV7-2 CASQGVRETQYF
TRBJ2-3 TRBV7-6 CASSLGRAGKDTQYF
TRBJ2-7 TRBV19 CASSIEVGLAGVGEQYF
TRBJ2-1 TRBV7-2 CASSLVSLAGGRRWFF
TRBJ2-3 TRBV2 CASGRDRAAADTQYF
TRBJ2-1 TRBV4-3 CASSQDPSYGKSYNEQFF